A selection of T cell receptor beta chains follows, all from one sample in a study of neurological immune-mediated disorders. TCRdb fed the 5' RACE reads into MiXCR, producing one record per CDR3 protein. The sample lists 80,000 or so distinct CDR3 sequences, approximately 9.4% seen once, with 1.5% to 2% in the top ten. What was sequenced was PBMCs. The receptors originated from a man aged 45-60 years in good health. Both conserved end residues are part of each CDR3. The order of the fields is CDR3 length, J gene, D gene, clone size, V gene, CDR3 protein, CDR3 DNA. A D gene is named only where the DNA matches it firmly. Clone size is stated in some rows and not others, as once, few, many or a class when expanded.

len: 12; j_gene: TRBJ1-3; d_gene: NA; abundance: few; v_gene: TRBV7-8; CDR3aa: CASTQGRNTIYF; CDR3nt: TGTGCCAGCACCCAAGGTCGAAACACCATATATTTT
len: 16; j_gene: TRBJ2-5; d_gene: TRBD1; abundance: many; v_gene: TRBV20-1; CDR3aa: CSAPLPGTGRIETQYF; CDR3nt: TGCAGTGCTCCACTACCCGGGACAGGGAGGATAGAGACCCAGTACTTC
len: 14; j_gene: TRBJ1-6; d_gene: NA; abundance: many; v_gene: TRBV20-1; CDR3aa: CSARSSGNNSPLHF; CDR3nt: TGCAGTGCTAGAAGTTCGGGGAACAATTCACCCCTCCACTTT
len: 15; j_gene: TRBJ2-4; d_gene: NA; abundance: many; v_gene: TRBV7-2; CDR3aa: CASSLPWVGKNIQYF; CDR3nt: TGTGCCAGCAGCCTCCCTTGGGTAGGCAAAAACATTCAGTACTTC
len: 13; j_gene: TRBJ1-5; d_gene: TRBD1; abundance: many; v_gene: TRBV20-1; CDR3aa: CSAKQGGFQPQHF; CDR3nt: TGCAGTGCGAAACAGGGGGGGTTTCAGCCCCAGCATTTT
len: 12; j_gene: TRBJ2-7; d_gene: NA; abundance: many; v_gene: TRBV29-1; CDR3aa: CSVEPDGAEQYF; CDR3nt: TGCAGCGTTGAGCCCGACGGCGCAGAGCAGTACTTC
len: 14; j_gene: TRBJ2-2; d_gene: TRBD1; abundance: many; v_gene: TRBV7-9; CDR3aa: CASSPTGVTGELFF; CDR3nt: TGTGCCAGCAGCCCGACAGGGGTCACCGGGGAGCTGTTTTTT
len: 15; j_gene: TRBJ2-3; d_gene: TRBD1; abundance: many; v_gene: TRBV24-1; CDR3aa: CATSSGQALRGTQYF; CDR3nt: TGTGCCACCAGTTCCGGACAGGCGCTCCGGGGTACGCAGTATTTT
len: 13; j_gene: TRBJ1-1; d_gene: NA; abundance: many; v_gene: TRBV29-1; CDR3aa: CSVRGSVGTEAFF; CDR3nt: TGCAGCGTGCGGGGGAGCGTGGGAACTGAAGCTTTCTTT
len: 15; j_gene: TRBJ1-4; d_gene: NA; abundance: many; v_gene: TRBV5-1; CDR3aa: CASSSNGQPNEKLFF; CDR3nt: TGCGCCAGCAGCTCAAATGGACAGCCAAATGAAAAACTGTTTTTT
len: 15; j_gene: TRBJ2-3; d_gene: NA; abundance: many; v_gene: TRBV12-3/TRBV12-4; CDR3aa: CASASFSGGTDTQYF; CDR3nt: TGTGCCAGCGCAAGTTTTAGCGGAGGCACAGATACGCAGTATTTT
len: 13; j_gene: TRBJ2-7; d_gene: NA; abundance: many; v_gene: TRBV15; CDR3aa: CATSSDTPYEQYF; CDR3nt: TGTGCCACCAGCAGTGACACCCCCTACGAGCAGTACTTC
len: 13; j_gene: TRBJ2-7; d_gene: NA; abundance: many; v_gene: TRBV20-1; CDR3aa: CSARDQGGTGQYF; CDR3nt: TGCAGTGCTAGAGATCAAGGTGGGACGGGGCAGTACTTC
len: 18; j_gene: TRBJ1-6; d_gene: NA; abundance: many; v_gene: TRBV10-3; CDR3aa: CAISESFGTSSYNSPLHF; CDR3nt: TGTGCCATCAGTGAGTCGTTCGGAACCAGCTCCTATAATTCACCCCTCCACTTT
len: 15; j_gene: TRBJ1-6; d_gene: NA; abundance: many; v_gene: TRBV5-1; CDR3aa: CASSYEGRKNSPLHF; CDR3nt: TGCGCCAGCAGCTATGAGGGGCGAAAGAATTCACCCCTCCACTTT
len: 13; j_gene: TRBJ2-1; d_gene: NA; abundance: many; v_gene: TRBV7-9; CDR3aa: CASSMGLPNEQFF; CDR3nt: TGTGCCAGCAGCATGGGACTTCCAAATGAGCAGTTCTTC
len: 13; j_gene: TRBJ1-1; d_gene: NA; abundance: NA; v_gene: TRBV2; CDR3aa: CASSVYGWGEAFF; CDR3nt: TGTGCCAGCAGTGTTTACGGCTGGGGTGAAGCTTTCTTT
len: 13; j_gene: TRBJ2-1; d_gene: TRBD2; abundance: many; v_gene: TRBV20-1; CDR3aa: CSASGGYGNEQFF; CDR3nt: TGCAGTGCCAGCGGGGGGTACGGCAATGAGCAGTTCTTC
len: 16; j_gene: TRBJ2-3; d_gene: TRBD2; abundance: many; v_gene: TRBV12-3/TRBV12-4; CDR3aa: CASRNVLAGKADTQYF; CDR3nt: TGTGCCAGCAGAAACGTACTAGCGGGGAAAGCAGATACGCAGTATTTT
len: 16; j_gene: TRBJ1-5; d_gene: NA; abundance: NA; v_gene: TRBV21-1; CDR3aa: CASSPQFYYSNQPQHF; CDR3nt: TGTGCCAGCAGCCCCCAATTTTATTATAGCAATCAGCCCCAGCATTTT
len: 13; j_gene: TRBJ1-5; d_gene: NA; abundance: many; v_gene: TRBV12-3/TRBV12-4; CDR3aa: CASSGARSQPQHF; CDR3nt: TGTGCCAGCAGCGGGGCGCGGAGTCAGCCCCAGCATTTT
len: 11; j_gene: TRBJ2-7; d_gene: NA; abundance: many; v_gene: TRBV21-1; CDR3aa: CASNGPYEQYF; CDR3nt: TGTGCCAGCAACGGACCTTACGAGCAGTACTTC
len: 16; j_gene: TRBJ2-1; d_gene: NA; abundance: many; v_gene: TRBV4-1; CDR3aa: CASSQDSGRSSNEQFF; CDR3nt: TGCGCCAGCAGCCAAGATTCAGGCCGATCCTCCAATGAGCAGTTCTTC
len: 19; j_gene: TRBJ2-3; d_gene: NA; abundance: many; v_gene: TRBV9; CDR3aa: CASSVAVKSTGTSTDTQYF; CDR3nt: TGTGCCAGCAGCGTAGCCGTTAAGTCGACAGGGACTAGCACAGATACGCAGTATTTT
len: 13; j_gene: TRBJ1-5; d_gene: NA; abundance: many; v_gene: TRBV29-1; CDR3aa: CSALNGDNQPQHF; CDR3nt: TGCAGCGCGCTTAATGGGGACAATCAGCCCCAGCATTTT
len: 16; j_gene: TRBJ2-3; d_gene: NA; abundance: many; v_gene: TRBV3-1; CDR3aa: CASSQWLAMKADTQYF; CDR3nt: TGTGCCAGCAGCCAGTGGCTAGCGATGAAGGCTGATACGCAGTATTTT
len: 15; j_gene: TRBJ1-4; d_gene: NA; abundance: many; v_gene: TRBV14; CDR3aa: CASSRTVATNEKLFF; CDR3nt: TGTGCCAGCAGCCGGACAGTCGCAACTAATGAAAAACTGTTTTTT
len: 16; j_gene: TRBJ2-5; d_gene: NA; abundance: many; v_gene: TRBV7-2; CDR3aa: CATSPQVGRPEETQYF; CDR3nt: TGTGCCACCTCACCACAGGTGGGACGGCCTGAAGAGACCCAGTACTTC